This T cell receptor beta chain was captured by sequencing in a study of blood T cells in healthy people across ages. Study at large: Template switching retrieved approximately one barcoded beta molecule for each two T cells.

Healthy individuals of Caucasian origin from Russia, aged roughly 6 to 100, served as donors. Every donor gave 8.5 to 10 milliliters of peripheral blood. Using a J-beta primer mix together with a sample-barcoded 5' primer, a second PCR was run for roughly 6 to 12 cycles. Each CDR3 protein gets one entry after TCRdb re-called the 5' RACE reads with MiXCR. In the table there are 540,000 or so distinct CDR3 sequences, roughly 48% of which are singletons. This CDR3 is built from 19 residues. After removal of 3 bases from V and 6 bases from J, the junction contained 19 bases not matched to a gene. The sequenced sample consisted of blood. The V gene is TRBV12-3 or TRBV12-4, the J gene TRBJ2-1, with 8 bases that match TRBD2. The clonotype originates from an elderly man in good health. DNA for the CDR3: TGTGCCAGCAGTTTGAGATTGGTGTCGACACCCGGGACTAGCAATGAGCAGTTCTTC. Translated: CASSLRLVSTPGTSNEQFF.